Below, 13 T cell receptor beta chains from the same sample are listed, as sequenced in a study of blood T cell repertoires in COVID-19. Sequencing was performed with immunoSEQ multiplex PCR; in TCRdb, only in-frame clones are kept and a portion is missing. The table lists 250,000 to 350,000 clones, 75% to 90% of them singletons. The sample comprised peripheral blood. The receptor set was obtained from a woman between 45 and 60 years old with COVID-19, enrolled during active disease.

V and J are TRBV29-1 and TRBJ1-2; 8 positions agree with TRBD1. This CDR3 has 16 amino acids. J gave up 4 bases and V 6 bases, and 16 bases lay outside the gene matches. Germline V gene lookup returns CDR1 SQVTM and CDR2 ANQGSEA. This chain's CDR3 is CSVLTTSGGPLYGYTF. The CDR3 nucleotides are TGCAGCGTCCTCACAACCTCAGGGGGCCCCCTCTATGGCTACACCTTC.

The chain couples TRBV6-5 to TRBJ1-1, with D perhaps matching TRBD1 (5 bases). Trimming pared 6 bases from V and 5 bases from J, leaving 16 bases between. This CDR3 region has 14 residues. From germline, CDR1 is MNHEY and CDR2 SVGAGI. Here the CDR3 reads CASRLTELGTEAFF. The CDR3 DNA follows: TGTGCCAGCAGGTTGACAGAACTGGGGACTGAAGCTTTCTTT.

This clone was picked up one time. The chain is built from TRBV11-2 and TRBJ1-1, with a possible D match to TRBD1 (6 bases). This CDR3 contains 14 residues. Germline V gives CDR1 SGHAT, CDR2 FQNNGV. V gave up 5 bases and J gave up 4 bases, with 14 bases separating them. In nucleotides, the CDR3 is TGTGCCAGCAGCCCCCAGGGGAAGGGCACTGAAGCTTTCTTT. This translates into CASSPQGKGTEAFF.

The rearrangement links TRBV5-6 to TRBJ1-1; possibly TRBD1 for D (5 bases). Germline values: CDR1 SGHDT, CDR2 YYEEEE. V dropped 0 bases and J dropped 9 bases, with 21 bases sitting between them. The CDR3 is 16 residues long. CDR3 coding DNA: TGTGCCAGCAGCTTGGGCTCGGAGGGGACGGTTAATCAAGCTTTCTTT. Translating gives CASSLGSEGTVNQAFF.

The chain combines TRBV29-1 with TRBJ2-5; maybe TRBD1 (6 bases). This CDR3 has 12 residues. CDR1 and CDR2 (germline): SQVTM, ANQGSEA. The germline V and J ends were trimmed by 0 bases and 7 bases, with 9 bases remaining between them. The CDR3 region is CSVEDQGGTQYF. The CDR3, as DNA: TGCAGCGTTGAAGATCAAGGGGGGACCCAGTACTTC. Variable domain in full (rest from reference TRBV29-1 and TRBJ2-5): SAVISQKPSRDICQRGTSLTIQCQVDSQVTMMFWYRQQPGQSLTLIATANQGSEATYESGFVIDKFPISRPNLTFSTLTVSNMSPEDSSIYLCSVEDQGGTQYFGPGTRLLVL.

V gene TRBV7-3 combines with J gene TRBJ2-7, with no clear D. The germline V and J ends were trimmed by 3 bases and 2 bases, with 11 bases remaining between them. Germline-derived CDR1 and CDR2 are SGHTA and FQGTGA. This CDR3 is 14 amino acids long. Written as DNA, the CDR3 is TGTGCCAGCAGCTTTTCAACTCTTACCTACGAGCAGTACTTC. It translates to CASSFSTLTYEQYF. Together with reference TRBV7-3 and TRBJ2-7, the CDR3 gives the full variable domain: GAGVSQTPSNKVTEKGKYVELRCDPISGHTALYWYRQSLGQGPEFLIYFQGTGAADDSGLPNDRFFAVRPEGSVSTLKIQRTERGDSAVYLCASSFSTLTYEQYFGPGTRLTVT.

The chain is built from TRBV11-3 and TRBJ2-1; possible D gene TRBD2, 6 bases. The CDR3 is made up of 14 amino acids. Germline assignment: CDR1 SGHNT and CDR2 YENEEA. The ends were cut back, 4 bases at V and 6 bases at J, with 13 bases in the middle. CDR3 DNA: TGTGCCAGCAGCTACGGAGGGAACGGCAATGAGCAGTTCTTC. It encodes CASSYGGNGNEQFF.

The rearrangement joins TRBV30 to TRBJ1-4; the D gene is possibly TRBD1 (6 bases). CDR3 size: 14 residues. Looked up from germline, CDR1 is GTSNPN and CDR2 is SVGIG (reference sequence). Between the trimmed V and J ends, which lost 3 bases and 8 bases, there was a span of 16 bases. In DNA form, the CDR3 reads TGTGCCTGGAGAGGGACATTGAATAGGGAAAAACTGTTTTTT. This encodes CAWRGTLNREKLFF.

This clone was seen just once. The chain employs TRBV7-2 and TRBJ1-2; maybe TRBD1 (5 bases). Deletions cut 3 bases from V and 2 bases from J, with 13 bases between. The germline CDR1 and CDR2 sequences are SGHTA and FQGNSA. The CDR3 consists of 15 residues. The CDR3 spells CASSFASTVNYGYTF. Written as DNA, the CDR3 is TGTGCCAGCAGCTTTGCCTCGACAGTAAACTATGGCTACACCTTC.

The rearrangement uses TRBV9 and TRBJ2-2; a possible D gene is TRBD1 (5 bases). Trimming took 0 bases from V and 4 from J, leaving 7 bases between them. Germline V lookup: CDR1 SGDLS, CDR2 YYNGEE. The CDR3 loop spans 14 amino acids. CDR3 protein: CASSVAGITGELFF. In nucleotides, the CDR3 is TGTGCCAGCAGCGTAGCAGGGATCACCGGGGAGCTGTTTTTT.

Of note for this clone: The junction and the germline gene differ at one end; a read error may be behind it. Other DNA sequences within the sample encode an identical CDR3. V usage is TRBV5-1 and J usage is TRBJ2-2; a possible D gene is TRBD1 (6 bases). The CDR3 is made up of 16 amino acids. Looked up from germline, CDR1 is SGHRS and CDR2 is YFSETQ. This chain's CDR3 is CASSLTAGTITGELFF. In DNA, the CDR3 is TGTGCCAGCAGCCTCACGGCCGGGACAATCACCGGGGAGCTGTTTTTT.

The CDR3 is CASRPGGENNYNSPLHF. The CDR3 nucleotides are TGCGCCAGCAGACCGGGCGGGGAGAACAACTATAATTCACCCCTCCACTTT. The chain combines TRBV5-1 with TRBJ1-6, with no clear D. The CDR3 is 17 amino acids. CDR1 is SGHRS and CDR2 is YFSETQ in the germline V gene. V lost 5 bases and J lost 3, with 18 bases in between. The full variable domain, completed using reference TRBV5-1 and TRBJ1-6, is KAGVTQTPRYLIKTRGQQVTLSCSPISGHRSVSWYQQTPGQGLQFLFEYFSETQRNKGNFPGRFSGRQFSNSRSEMNVSTLELGDSALYLCASRPGGENNYNSPLHFGNGTRLTVT.

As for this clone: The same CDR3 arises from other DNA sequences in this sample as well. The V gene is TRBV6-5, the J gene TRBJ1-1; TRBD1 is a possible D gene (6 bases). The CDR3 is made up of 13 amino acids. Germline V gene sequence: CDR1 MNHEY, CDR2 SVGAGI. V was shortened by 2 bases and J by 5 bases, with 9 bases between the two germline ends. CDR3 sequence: CASSYGQGTEAFF. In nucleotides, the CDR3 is TGTGCCAGCAGTTACGGGCAGGGGACTGAAGCTTTCTTT.